Detailed here is one TCR beta chain. Its antigen is undetermined. This record comes from a study of T cell responses to AZD1222 COVID-19 vaccine. Sequencing used immunoSEQ multiplex PCR; TCRdb keeps in-frame clones, though not all of them. The repertoire holds around 78,000 clones, approximately 91% seen once, with roughly 5% in the top ten. Whole-study results and caveats: Regions left unmutated in variants are reportedly the target of nearly half of spike-specific TCRs.

Germline lookup yields CDR1 SGHTA and CDR2 FQGNSA. The V gene end was trimmed by 4 bases and the J gene end by 4 bases; junction bases not matched to a gene: 10. The CDR3 totals 16 residues. The chain combines TRBV7-2 with TRBJ1-2; 9 bases match TRBD1. The origin of this receptor is an adult in good health. Sequenced material: peripheral blood, taken on day 0 of MenACWY control vaccination. DNA for the CDR3: TGTGCCAGCAGCTCTCGTCCCGGGACAGGGTTCTATGGCTACACCTTC. This encodes CASSSRPGTGFYGYTF.